This passage covers 3 T cell receptor beta chains from one sample sequenced in a study of T cell responses to AZD1222 COVID-19 vaccine. Libraries were prepared by immunoSEQ multiplex PCR; TCRdb keeps only in-frame clonotypes and omits some of them. The sample records 65,000 to 90,000 clones, roughly 89% being singletons. Sequencing was performed on peripheral blood, taken 28 days after the second AZD1222 dose. These receptors all come from an adult who received the AZD1222 COVID-19 vaccine.

The J gene is TRBJ2-7, the V gene TRBV9, with D possibly matching TRBD1 (7 bases). Germline V gene data show CDR1 as SGDLS and CDR2 as YYNGEE. Trimming left V 0 bases short and J 7 bases short, with 20 bases between. The CDR3 totals 16 residues. The CDR3 spells CASSVAGGTAVYEQYF. The DNA for the CDR3 is TGTGCCAGCAGCGTAGCAGGGGGGACAGCCGTCTATGAGCAGTACTTC. The full variable domain, completed using reference TRBV9 and TRBJ2-7, is DSGVTQTPKHLITATGQRVTLRCSPRSGDLSVYWYQQSLDQGLQFLIQYYNGEERAKGNILERFSAQQFPDLHSELNLSSLELGDSALYFCASSVAGGTAVYEQYFGPGTRLTVT.

The chain couples TRBV4-1 to TRBJ2-7; 10 bases align to TRBD1. V shed 4 bases and J 5 bases; nucleotides not matched to a gene: 8. Germline CDR1 MGHRA, CDR2 YSYEKL. The length of the CDR3 is 15 residues. DNA for the CDR3: TGCGCCAGCAGCCTTTGGGACAGGGGCATAGACGAGCAGTACTTC. This translates into CASSLWDRGIDEQYF.

V is TRBV12-3 or TRBV12-4 and J is TRBJ2-7; maybe TRBD1 (5 bases). The CDR3 length is 13 residues. Trimming shortened V by 3 bases and J by 2 bases, and 8 bases separated the two germline ends. DNA for the CDR3: TGTGCCAGCAGTTTGGACACAACCTACGAGCAGTACTTC. Translation gives CASSLDTTYEQYF.